The rows below give T cell receptor beta chains drawn from one sample of a study of T cells in Graves' hyperthyroidism and ophthalmopathy. MiXCR was run by TCRdb on the multiplex PCR reads, yielding one entry per CDR3 protein. The sample comprises 600,000 to 650,000 distinct CDR3 sequences, 20% to 25% of which are singletons, and approximately 30% rests with the top ten. Sequencing was carried out using blood. Receptor source: a man aged 25-45 years with Graves' ophthalmopathy. Each CDR3 is given with its conserved first and last residue. D genes are given only for firm matches. Clone size is shown for a subset of rows, as once, few, many or a class of expanded clone.

j_call clone_size v_call d_call cdr3_aa cdr3_nt
TRBJ1-2 . TRBV6-1 . CASSPGGVGYTF TGTGCCAGCAGCCCCGGGGGGGTCGGCTACACCTTC
TRBJ1-6 few TRBV7-3 . CAGRPQLKGDSPLHF TGTGCCGGCAGGCCACAATTGAAGGGAGATTCACCCCTCCACTTT
TRBJ1-1 . TRBV20-1 . CSANPDGFEAFF TGCAGTGCGAACCCGGACGGATTTGAAGCTTTCTTT
TRBJ1-2 few TRBV24-1 TRBD1 CATSDLGTGSRYGYTF TGTGCCACCAGTGATTTGGGGACAGGGAGTCGCTATGGCTACACCTTC
TRBJ1-5 many TRBV2 . CASRPEFSNQPQHF TGTGCCAGCAGGCCCGAGTTTAGCAATCAGCCCCAGCATTTT
TRBJ1-4 . TRBV6-1 . CASIEAQFRKLFF TGTGCCAGCATCGAGGCCCAGTTTCGGAAACTGTTTTTT
TRBJ2-5 few TRBV11-2 TRBD1 CASSPGTGTRETQYF TGTGCCAGCAGTCCCGGGACAGGGACAAGAGAGACCCAGTACTTC
TRBJ2-1 . TRBV29-1 . CSVNHGWQDEQFF TGCAGCGTTAATCACGGTTGGCAGGATGAGCAGTTCTTC
TRBJ2-4 . TRBV27 TRBD1 CASSLTPPGTGFNIQYF TGTGCCAGCAGTTTAACCCCCCCCGGGACAGGATTTAACATTCAGTACTTC
TRBJ2-1 many TRBV2 TRBD2 CAGSGSYNEQFF TGTGCCGGTAGCGGGAGTTACAATGAGCAGTTCTTC
TRBJ2-5 few TRBV27 . CASSNIDLAPETQYF TGTGCCAGCAGTAATATAGACCTAGCTCCGGAGACCCAGTACTTC
TRBJ1-4 . TRBV7-9 . CASSLFRPGFRGEKLFF TGTGCCAGCAGCTTATTCCGCCCGGGTTTCAGAGGAGAAAAACTGTTTTTT
TRBJ2-7 few TRBV6-1 . CASSEPGSYEQYF TGTGCCAGCAGTGAACCGGGCTCCTACGAGCAGTACTTC
TRBJ2-6 . TRBV6-1 . CASSFRWAGSLLRSGANVLTF TGTGCCAGCAGTTTCCGGTGGGCAGGCTCCCTCTTAAGGTCTGGGGCCAACGTCCTGACTTTC
TRBJ2-7 many TRBV4-1 . CASSQVDLLYTYEQYF TGCGCCAGCAGCCAAGTTGATCTTCTCTACACCTACGAGCAGTACTTC
TRBJ2-1 . TRBV5-1 TRBD2 CASSLSISVLADIYNEQFF TGCGCCAGCAGCTTGTCAATCTCCGTGCTAGCGGACATTTACAATGAGCAGTTCTTC
TRBJ2-7 few TRBV11-2 . CASSPLIGGNYEQYF TGTGCCAGCAGCCCCCTGATAGGCGGCAACTACGAGCAGTACTTC
TRBJ2-7 many TRBV18 . CASSPVTEAYEQYF TGTGCCAGCTCACCGGTAACTGAAGCTTACGAGCAGTACTTC